This T cell receptor (beta chain) originates from a study of beta chain features in type 1 diabetes. On the study more broadly: Examination of sorted cells across all samples involved approximately 100,000,000 cells.

What was sequenced were expressed TCRB transcripts, since all of the isolated RNA had been reverse transcribed. Assay used: immunoSEQ multiplex PCR; TCRdb lists only in-frame clones, some missing. The profile shows 300,000 to 400,000 clones, approximately 10% of them singletons. Trimming removed 3 bases from V and 1 base from J; junction bases left unmatched: 2. Germline CDR1 is KGHSH and CDR2 is LQKENI. The CDR3 length is 14 residues. About this clone itself: Its antigen remains unknown.

Study outcomes and limitations: Within patients, naive, central memory and Treg TCRB repertoires seemed more similar than within healthy donors. For cells with high TCR expression, cDNA sequencing could yield over-representation.

V usage is TRBV18 and J usage is TRBJ1-1; 7 bases line up with TRBD1. This clonotype originated in a woman aged 25 to 39 in good health. Source material: naive CD4+ T cells from blood. The CDR3 loop is CASSPDRRNTEAFF. DNA of the CDR3: TGTGCCAGCTCACCGGACAGGAGGAACACTGAAGCTTTCTTT. The full variable domain, in which reference TRBV18 and TRBJ1-1 provide the parts outside the CDR3, is NAGVMQNPRHLVRRRGQEARLRCSPMKGHSHVYWYRQLPEEGLKFMVYLQKENIIDESGMPKERFSAEFPKEGPSILRIQQVVRGDSAAYFCASSPDRRNTEAFFGQGTRLTVV.